One and the same sample provided the 6 T cell receptor beta chains below, sequenced in a study of identifying expanded T cells in peripheral blood. The data were produced by immunoSEQ multiplex PCR, yet TCRdb's version contains in-frame clones alone and is incomplete. The table lists under 130,000 clones, around 89% of them singletons, with 16% in the top ten. Sample: blood. These receptors were collected from a person aged 18-70 years in good health.

The V gene is TRBV7-2, the J gene TRBJ1-2; D is unclear. Germline V gene lookup returns CDR1 SGHTA and CDR2 FQGNSA. This CDR3 has 13 amino acids. V lost 4 bases, J lost 4 bases, and 10 bases lay in between. Here the CDR3 DNA reads TGTGCCAGCAGCTCTAGGAGCAGCTATGGCTACACCTTC. Translated: CASSSRSSYGYTF.

J is TRBJ1-1 and V is TRBV5-1, with a tentative D call TRBD1 (5 bases). Germline V gives CDR1 SGHRS, CDR2 YFSETQ. The CDR3 covers 17 residues. V was trimmed by 4 bases and J by 0 bases, leaving 19 bases between them. CDR3 amino acids: CASSTRGGLNMNTEAFF. In DNA form, the CDR3 reads TGCGCCAGCAGCACCCGTGGGGGTCTGAACATGAACACTGAAGCTTTCTTT.

This chain connects TRBV10-3 to TRBJ1-2, with TRBD1 matching over 7 bases. The CDR3 is 13 residues long. Germline V gene data show CDR1 as ENHRY and CDR2 as SYGVKD. V was clipped by 2 bases and J by 3 bases; unmatched bases: 0. CDR3 nucleotides: TGTGCCATCAGTGAGACAGGGGACTATGGCTACACCTTC. Encoded protein: CAISETGDYGYTF.

The rearrangement joins TRBV5-4 to TRBJ2-4; a possible D gene is TRBD2 (7 bases). V dropped 0 bases and J dropped 6 bases, with 13 bases sitting between them. The V gene's germline CDR1 is SGHNT and CDR2 YYREEE (reference sequence). The CDR3 extends over 15 amino acids. CDR3 nucleotides: TGTGCCAGCAGCTTGGGGGGGGGCGAGGGAAACATTCAGTACTTC. Protein: CASSLGGGEGNIQYF.

The chain carries TRBV28 and TRBJ1-2; a weak D match, TRBD1 (5 bases). The CDR3 covers 13 residues. Trimming cost V 3 bases and J 7 bases, with 12 bases left between them. The germline gives CDR1 MDHEN, CDR2 SYDVKM. CDR3 nucleotides: TGTGCCAGCAGTTTCGGAGGGGATGGTGGCTACACCTTC. It encodes CASSFGGDGGYTF.

The rearrangement links TRBV28 to TRBJ1-1; the D gene is possibly TRBD1 (6 bases). CDR3 size: 11 residues. Germline lookup yields CDR1 MDHEN and CDR2 SYDVKM. V was shortened by 7 bases and J by 10 bases, with 13 bases between the two germline ends. The CDR3: CASTTGLGAFF. The CDR3 coding sequence is TGTGCCAGCACTACAGGGTTGGGAGCTTTCTTT.